The source of this TCR beta chain is a study of cytomegalovirus exposure and HLA in healthy donors. Overall study results and limits: Presence/absence analyses assumed roughly uniform sequencing depth across donors. The study flagged around 160 TCR beta chains as cytomegalovirus-associated. Segments of the TCR beta V type were, in most cases, productive about 87% or about 30% of the time in an earlier analysis.

CDR1 and CDR2 (germline): SGHTS, YDEGEE. V lost 4 bases and J lost 2, with 15 bases in between. The CDR3 sequence is 15 residues long. Regarding this clone: The antigen is unknown.

The PCR had 60 Vbeta and 13 Jbeta primers. TCRdb keeps only in-frame clones here, not all; method: immunoSEQ multiplex PCR. Among some 110,000 clones listed, roughly 70% were seen once. The sequenced sample consisted of PBMCs. This rearrangement joins TRBV5-8 to TRBJ2-5, with D unresolved. The sequence came from a man aged 25-45 years in good health and CMV-seropositive. CDR3 sequence: CASSRAIVAQETQYF. The CDR3 coding sequence is TGTGCCAGCAGCCGCGCTATCGTTGCTCAAGAGACCCAGTACTTC.